Listed below are T cell receptor beta chains from one sample, sequenced in a study of human T cells and chemical hapten exposure. Each CDR3 protein gets one entry after TCRdb re-called the RACE reads with MiXCR. The table has over 100,000 distinct CDR3 sequences, approximately 8.8% seen once. Sequenced material: whole blood, taken in connection with sensitization to the hapten diphenylcyclopropenone (DPC). The receptors originated from a woman aged 40 to 50 with alopecia areata. Some clones in this sample may be carry-over from other donors' samples. Both conserved end residues are part of each CDR3. The D gene is left open where the match is weak. For some rows the clone size is stated as once, few or many, or as a class when expanded; others skip it.

clone size | J gene | V gene | CDR3 length | D gene | CDR3 DNA | CDR3 protein
NA | TRBJ1-2 | TRBV5-4 | 16 | TRBD1 | TGTGCCAGCTGCTGGGACAGCACCGTCGCCAACTATGGCTACACCTTC | CASCWDSTVANYGYTF
many | TRBJ1-1 | TRBV2 | 16 | NA | TGTGCCAGCAGTGAAGCCTTCAGGGTGGGAGACACTGAAGCTTTCTTT | CASSEAFRVGDTEAFF
NA | TRBJ2-7 | TRBV6-2/TRBV6-3 | 15 | NA | TGTGCCAGCAGTTACCCGCCGGGTCCTCCGGGGGAGCAGTACTTC | CASSYPPGPPGEQYF
few | TRBJ1-6 | TRBV7-9 | 14 | NA | TGTGCCAGCAGCCCGAACGGGAATAATTCACCCCTCCACTTT | CASSPNGNNSPLHF
many | TRBJ2-7 | TRBV28 | 12 | NA | TGTGCCAGCAGTGTACTTCCCTACGAGCAGTACTTC | CASSVLPYEQYF
few | TRBJ2-7 | TRBV4-3 | 15 | TRBD1 | TGCGCCAGCAGCCAAGATAGACAGGGTAGCTACGAGCAGTACTTC | CASSQDRQGSYEQYF
few | TRBJ1-5 | TRBV20-1 | 13 | NA | TGCAGTGCTAGGATAACCGGACAGAGCCCCCAGCATTTT | CSARITGQSPQHF
NA | TRBJ1-5 | TRBV12-2 | 16 | NA | TGTGCAAGTCGCTTTTCGGGGGCAGATAGCAATCAGCCCCAGCATTTT | CASRFSGADSNQPQHF
many | TRBJ2-7 | TRBV28 | 15 | TRBD2 | TGTGCCAGCAGTTTATCCGGGGGGGCCTCCTACGAGCAGTACTTC | CASSLSGGASYEQYF
NA | TRBJ2-7 | TRBV14 | 15 | NA | TGTGCCAGCAGCCAATCCGGGACGGGCACCTACGAGCAGTACTTC | CASSQSGTGTYEQYF
NA | TRBJ2-7 | TRBV7-2 | 14 | NA | TGTGCCAGCAGCCCCGCTGAGAACTCCTACGAGCAGTACTTC | CASSPAENSYEQYF
NA | TRBJ1-1 | TRBV24-1 | 13 | NA | TGTGCCACCAGTGAGAGGTTAGGCGCTGAAGCTTTCTTT | CATSERLGAEAFF
many | TRBJ2-6 | TRBV28 | 15 | TRBD1 | TGTGCCAGCAGTGTGGGACAGGGGGCGGTCAACGTCCTGACTTTC | CASSVGQGAVNVLTF
NA | TRBJ1-2 | TRBV6-2/TRBV6-3 | 12 | NA | TGTGTCAGTCAGGAGCTACGTTATGGCTACACCTTC | CVSQELRYGYTF
once | TRBJ1-4 | TRBV12-3/TRBV12-4 | 14 | NA | TGTGCCAGCAGTTTGGCAAGGTCTAATGAAAAACAGTTTTTT | CASSLARSNEKQFF
many | TRBJ2-7 | TRBV29-1 | 14 | TRBD1 | TGCAGCGTTGAAGACGGGACAGTCTCCTACGAGCAGTACTTC | CSVEDGTVSYEQYF
many | TRBJ2-1 | TRBV4-2 | 14 | NA | TGTGCCAGCAGCCAAGATTCTAGTGTCAATGAGCAGTTCTTC | CASSQDSSVNEQFF
few | TRBJ2-7 | TRBV7-2 | 14 | NA | TGTGCCAGCAGCTTTTCCGGGGCCGCCTACGAGCAGTACTTC | CASSFSGAAYEQYF
NA | TRBJ2-1 | TRBV12-5 | 13 | NA | TGTGCTAGTGGTTTGGGGATTTACAATGAGCAGTTCTTC | CASGLGIYNEQFF
many | TRBJ2-1 | TRBV19 | 15 | TRBD2 | TGTGCCAGTAGTATAGCAGCGGGGGGGCATATTGAGCAGTTCTTC | CASSIAAGGHIEQFF
medium-sized | TRBJ1-1 | TRBV29-1 | 14 | NA | TGCAGCGCTGCGGTCCTGCTTTCCACCACTGAAGCTTTCTTT | CSAAVLLSTTEAFF
many | TRBJ1-5 | TRBV6-2/TRBV6-3 | 15 | NA | TGTGCCACCCGATTTGGGGGTTTTCGCAATCAGCCCCAGCATTTT | CATRFGGFRNQPQHF
many | TRBJ2-3 | TRBV6-6 | 15 | TRBD1 | TGTGCCAGCAGTCTACAGGGGGCTTTCACAGATACGCAGTATTTT | CASSLQGAFTDTQYF
many | TRBJ1-1 | TRBV18 | 11 | NA | TGCGCCAGCAGCGGGGGCACTGAAGCTTTCTTT | CASSGGTEAFF
NA | TRBJ1-1 | TRBV3-1 | 13 | NA | TGTGCCAGCAGCCAAGACCCCTCCGACTTCGGTTTCTTT | CASSQDPSDFGFF
NA | TRBJ2-1 | TRBV11-2 | 20 | NA | TGTGCCAGCAGCTCCCGGGGAATGGGTCGGGGGCGCTTCTATATCCATGAGCAGTTCTTC | CASSSRGMGRGRFYIHEQFF
many | TRBJ2-2 | TRBV12-3/TRBV12-4 | 15 | TRBD1 | TGTGCCAGCAGCCCCGGGACAGGGGGCACCGGGGAGCTGTTTTTT | CASSPGTGGTGELFF
many | TRBJ2-1 | TRBV6-2/TRBV6-3 | 16 | NA | TGTGCCAGCAGTTACTTAATGGGGACCTCCTACAATGAGCAGTTCTTC | CASSYLMGTSYNEQFF
few | TRBJ1-1 | TRBV27 | 13 | NA | TGTGCCAGCAGTTTCGGTAAGCACACTGAAGCTTTCTTT | CASSFGKHTEAFF
many | TRBJ1-1 | TRBV29-1 | 14 | NA | TGCAGCGTTGAAGGACAGCAAGCGAACACTGAAGCTTTCTTT | CSVEGQQANTEAFF
few | TRBJ2-7 | TRBV20-1 | 14 | NA | TGCAGTGCTAGAGACCCTGGACAAACCTACGAGCAGTACTTC | CSARDPGQTYEQYF
NA | TRBJ2-1 | TRBV20-1 | 15 | TRBD2 | TGCAGTGCCGTTTCCTTAGCGGGGGCTCGGAATGAGCAGTTCTTC | CSAVSLAGARNEQFF
many | TRBJ1-6 | TRBV6-1 | 15 | NA | TGTGCCAGCAGTGAAGGGCAAGGAAGGACTTCACCCCTCCACTTT | CASSEGQGRTSPLHF
many | TRBJ2-2 | TRBV7-2 | 13 | NA | TGTGCCAGCAGCTCAATGTGGGGCGGGGAGCTGTTTTTT | CASSSMWGGELFF
many | TRBJ1-1 | TRBV9 | 13 | TRBD1 | TGTGCCAGCAGCAACAGGGGAGGCACTGAAGCTTTCTTT | CASSNRGGTEAFF
few | TRBJ2-7 | TRBV3-1 | 11 | NA | TGTGCCAGCAGCCAAGAACACGAGCAGTACTTC | CASSQEHEQYF
few | TRBJ1-5 | TRBV4-1 | 19 | NA | TGCGCCAGCAGCCAAGATCCGGCCATCACCAGTGGTAGCAATCAGCCCCAGCATTTT | CASSQDPAITSGSNQPQHF
NA | TRBJ1-5 | TRBV12-5 | 16 | NA | TGTGCTAGTGGTTTGGCGGACCGACGGAGCAATCAGCCCCAGCATTTT | CASGLADRRSNQPQHF
few | TRBJ2-3 | TRBV27 | 17 | NA | TGTGCCAGCAGTTTCTTCCGTGGTTTACAGGGAACAGATACGCAGTATTTT | CASSFFRGLQGTDTQYF
many | TRBJ2-7 | TRBV6-1 | 14 | NA | TGTGCCAGCAGTGAACTAAGGGGCACGGGCGAGCAGTACTTC | CASSELRGTGEQYF
NA | TRBJ2-2 | TRBV24-1 | 11 | NA | TGTGCCACCAGTGTAACCGGGGAGCTGTTTTTT | CATSVTGELFF
NA | TRBJ2-3 | TRBV5-5 | 17 | NA | TGTGCCAGCAGCTTTTTGTATTACATACAAAGCACAGATACGCAGTATTTT | CASSFLYYIQSTDTQYF
many | TRBJ1-3 | TRBV7-9 | 15 | TRBD1 | TGTGCCAGCAGCTCCGGGACAGGCTCTGAAAACACCATATATTTT | CASSSGTGSENTIYF
few | TRBJ2-2 | TRBV7-8 | 15 | NA | TGTGCCAGCAGCTTCCGCCTGGACGGCACCGGGGAGCTGTTTTTT | CASSFRLDGTGELFF
few | TRBJ1-4 | TRBV18 | 13 | TRBD1 | TGTGCCAGCTCACCGGGACAGGGAGAAAAACTGTTTTTT | CASSPGQGEKLFF
few | TRBJ2-3 | TRBV5-1 | 15 | TRBD1 | TGCGCCAGCAGCCTGGACAGGGCTAGCACAGATACGCAGTATTTT | CASSLDRASTDTQYF
NA | TRBJ2-7 | TRBV4-1 | 16 | TRBD1 | TGCGCCAGCAGCGGTATAATCGGACAGGGTAGATACGAGCAGTACTTC | CASSGIIGQGRYEQYF
NA | TRBJ1-4 | TRBV5-1 | 15 | TRBD1 | TGCGCCAGCAGCTTGGTCGGGACAGGGAATGAAAAACTGTTTTTT | CASSLVGTGNEKLFF
few | TRBJ2-7 | TRBV29-1 | 13 | NA | TGCAGCGTTGATACAGGGTTTCCCTACGAGCAGTACTTC | CSVDTGFPYEQYF